This T cell receptor (beta chain) comes out of a study of shared clonotypes between healthy human individuals. The study's findings and limits: All-four-donor shared clonotypes had higher generation probabilities than non-shared clonotypes did.

In the case of this clone: The target antigen is unknown.

The CDR3 is 15 residues long. CDR1 and CDR2 from the germline V gene are MNHEY and SVGAGI. V was pared by 8 bases and J by 7 bases, with 20 bases between. Clones were read by immunoSEQ multiplex PCR, and TCRdb kept only the in-frame ones, dropping some. The profile shows millions of clones, roughly 96% of them singletons. The source of this sequence is a man aged 18 to 29 in good health. Sequencing was performed on naive CD4+ T cells sorted from blood. Specified subset: CD45RA+ positively selected. This chain connects TRBV6-5 to TRBJ1-4, with D possibly being TRBD1 (6 bases). For the CDR3, the DNA is TGTGCCAGCTCAAGGGGGATGGGGAACGGTGAAAAACTGTTTTTT. It yields the protein CASSRGMGNGEKLFF.